The 10 T cell receptor beta chains listed next were all sequenced from one sample in a study of a mutant IDH1 vaccine in newly diagnosed glioma. Time point in this sample: week 47, end of study. Alongside topical imiquimod, each dose of vaccine comprised 300 ug of mutant IDH1 20-mer peptide. The antigens these receptors bind are not known. The data were produced by immunoSEQ multiplex PCR, yet TCRdb's version contains in-frame clones alone and is incomplete. The sample lists 40,000 or so clones, around 82% seen once, with about 17% in the top ten. The specimen was PBMCs, collected from a glioma patient whose treatment included an IDH1 peptide vaccine. The receptors derive from a man aged 18 to 30 with glioma. Some clones in this sample may be carry-over from other donors' samples.

This clone was seen more than once but under ten times. The chain employs TRBV6-1 and TRBJ1-1; no firm D call. Germline CDR1 MNHNS, CDR2 SASEGT. Trimming cost V 7 bases and J 0 bases, with 6 bases left between them. The CDR3 consists of 12 residues. The CDR3 DNA sequence: TGTGCCAGCACTTTTGTGAACACTGAAGCTTTCTTT. Translated: CASTFVNTEAFF.

The chain joins TRBV19 to TRBJ1-1; the D is unclear. V was trimmed by 2 bases and J by 1 base, leaving 8 bases between them. CDR1 is LNHDA, CDR2 SQIVND, per germline (reference sequence). The CDR3 contains 14 residues. CDR3 loop: CASSIKLGNTEAFF. In nucleotides, the CDR3 is TGTGCCAGTAGTATAAAACTGGGGAACACTGAAGCTTTCTTT.

This chain uses TRBV4-3 with TRBJ2-7; tentatively, D is TRBD2 (6 bases). CDR1 and CDR2 (germline): LGHNA, YSLEER. Trimming took 0 bases from V and 3 from J, leaving 18 bases between them. CDR3 length equals 17 residues. For the CDR3, the DNA is TGCGCCAGCAGCCAAGATCGTGAGGGCGGGGCCATCTACGAGCAGTACTTC. Translated, it gives CASSQDREGGAIYEQYF.

This clone was found once. This chain uses TRBV27 with TRBJ2-7, with D possibly being TRBD2 (6 bases). This CDR3 is 18 amino acids long. Trimming shortened V by 5 bases and J by 3 bases, and 26 bases separated the two germline ends. The V gene's germline CDR1 is MNHEY and CDR2 SMNVEV (reference sequence). DNA for the CDR3: TGTGCCAGCAGTCCTCGAACGGGGGTCAGGGATGGATTCTACGAGCAGTACTTC. Its protein product is CASSPRTGVRDGFYEQYF.

The chain recombines TRBV7-2 with TRBJ1-2; D is possibly TRBD1 (6 bases). Germline V gene lookup returns CDR1 SGHTA and CDR2 FQGNSA. V was clipped by 5 bases and J by 7 bases, with 32 bases between them. This CDR3 contains 19 residues. The CDR3 is CASSQNHAGVQGPIGGYTF. As DNA, the CDR3 is TGTGCCAGCAGCCAAAACCACGCTGGGGTCCAGGGGCCTATCGGTGGCTACACCTTC.

The CDR3 nucleotides are TGTGCCAGCAGTGAATCCGGGACAGGGTACTATGGCTACACCTTC. This codes for CASSESGTGYYGYTF. The chain links TRBV25-1 to TRBJ1-2; 9 bases fit TRBD1. The CDR3 spans 15 residues. The junction had 3 bases not matched to a gene; V was cut back by 1 base and J by 3 bases. The germline gives CDR1 MGHDK, CDR2 SYGVNS.

Only a few counts were recorded for this clone. CDR3 sequence: CASSQDVGNTEAFF. The DNA of the CDR3 is TGCGCCAGCAGCCAAGATGTGGGGAACACTGAAGCTTTCTTT. This chain connects TRBV4-3 to TRBJ1-1; D remains ambiguous. CDR3 size: 14 residues. Trimming took off 0 bases at V and 1 base at J, with 6 bases between the two ends. The V gene's germline CDR1 is LGHNA and CDR2 YSLEER.

The CDR3 sequence: CASSTRTGINTEAFF. CDR3 sequence (DNA): TGTGCCAGCAGTACCCGGACAGGGATTAACACTGAAGCTTTCTTT. The chain uses TRBV28 and TRBJ1-1, with 8 bases that match TRBD1. J was trimmed by 2 bases and V by 5 bases; bases with no gene match: 7. There are 15 residues in the CDR3. The germline CDR1 and CDR2 sequences are MDHEN and SYDVKM.

V gene TRBV6-6 combines with J gene TRBJ2-7, with a tentative D call TRBD2 (6 bases). V gave up 5 bases and J gave up 4 bases, with 18 bases separating them. Germline V lookup: CDR1 MNHNY, CDR2 SVGAGI (reference sequence). The CDR3 covers 15 residues. CDR3 protein: CASSPPASAIYEQYF. The CDR3 DNA follows: TGTGCCAGCAGTCCCCCCGCTAGCGCGATTTACGAGCAGTACTTC.

The chain links TRBV6-5 to TRBJ2-3, with D uncertain. V was cut by 5 bases and J by 3 bases, with 9 bases left in between. CDR3 length: 13 residues. CDR1 and CDR2 (germline): MNHEY, SVGAGI. The CDR3 DNA reads as TGTGCCAGCAGTCCCGAGGTGACAGATACGCAGTATTTT. It encodes CASSPEVTDTQYF.